The 3 T cell receptor beta chains listed next were all sequenced from one sample in a study of CD8+ T cells in alopecia areata. Treatment of the sample: oral pan-JAK inhibitor, 5-10 mg twice daily. Investigators isolated RNA and reverse transcribed it into cDNA to act as the sequencing template. The table came from immunoSEQ multiplex PCR; TCRdb's copy has only in-frame clones and leaves some out. The sample lists 150,000 to 200,000 clones; 65% were seen once. This material consisted of CD4+ T cells sorted from blood, taken at week 4, from a patient treated with tofacitinib. All receptors come from a human donor with alopecia areata.

The chain joins TRBV4-1 to TRBJ2-1; the D gene could be TRBD1 or TRBD2 (5 bases each). Trimming took 0 bases from V and 6 from J, leaving 9 bases between them. CDR1 and CDR2 (germline): MGHRA, YSYEKL. The CDR3 contains 14 residues. CDR3 nucleotides: TGCGCCAGCAGCCAAGATCGGGGACGCAATGAGCAGTTCTTC. Translated: CASSQDRGRNEQFF.

The genes are TRBV29-1 and TRBJ2-7; 9 bases match TRBD1. CDR3 size: 14 residues. After removal of 6 bases from V and 0 bases from J, the junction contained 6 bases not matched to a gene. Germline CDR1 and CDR2: SQVTM and ANQGSEA. CDR3 residues: CSVSGTGLSYEQYF. CDR3 bases: TGCAGCGTGTCCGGGACAGGGCTCTCCTACGAGCAGTACTTC.

This clone has a handful of counts. This chain links TRBV10-3 with TRBJ2-5; D is unresolved. The CDR3 sequence is 13 residues long. The ends were cut back, 6 bases at V and 2 bases at J, with 10 bases in the middle. Looked up from germline, CDR1 is ENHRY and CDR2 is SYGVKD. The CDR3 here is CAIRLSIQETQYF. Here the CDR3 DNA reads TGTGCCATCAGGTTGTCTATACAAGAGACCCAGTACTTC.